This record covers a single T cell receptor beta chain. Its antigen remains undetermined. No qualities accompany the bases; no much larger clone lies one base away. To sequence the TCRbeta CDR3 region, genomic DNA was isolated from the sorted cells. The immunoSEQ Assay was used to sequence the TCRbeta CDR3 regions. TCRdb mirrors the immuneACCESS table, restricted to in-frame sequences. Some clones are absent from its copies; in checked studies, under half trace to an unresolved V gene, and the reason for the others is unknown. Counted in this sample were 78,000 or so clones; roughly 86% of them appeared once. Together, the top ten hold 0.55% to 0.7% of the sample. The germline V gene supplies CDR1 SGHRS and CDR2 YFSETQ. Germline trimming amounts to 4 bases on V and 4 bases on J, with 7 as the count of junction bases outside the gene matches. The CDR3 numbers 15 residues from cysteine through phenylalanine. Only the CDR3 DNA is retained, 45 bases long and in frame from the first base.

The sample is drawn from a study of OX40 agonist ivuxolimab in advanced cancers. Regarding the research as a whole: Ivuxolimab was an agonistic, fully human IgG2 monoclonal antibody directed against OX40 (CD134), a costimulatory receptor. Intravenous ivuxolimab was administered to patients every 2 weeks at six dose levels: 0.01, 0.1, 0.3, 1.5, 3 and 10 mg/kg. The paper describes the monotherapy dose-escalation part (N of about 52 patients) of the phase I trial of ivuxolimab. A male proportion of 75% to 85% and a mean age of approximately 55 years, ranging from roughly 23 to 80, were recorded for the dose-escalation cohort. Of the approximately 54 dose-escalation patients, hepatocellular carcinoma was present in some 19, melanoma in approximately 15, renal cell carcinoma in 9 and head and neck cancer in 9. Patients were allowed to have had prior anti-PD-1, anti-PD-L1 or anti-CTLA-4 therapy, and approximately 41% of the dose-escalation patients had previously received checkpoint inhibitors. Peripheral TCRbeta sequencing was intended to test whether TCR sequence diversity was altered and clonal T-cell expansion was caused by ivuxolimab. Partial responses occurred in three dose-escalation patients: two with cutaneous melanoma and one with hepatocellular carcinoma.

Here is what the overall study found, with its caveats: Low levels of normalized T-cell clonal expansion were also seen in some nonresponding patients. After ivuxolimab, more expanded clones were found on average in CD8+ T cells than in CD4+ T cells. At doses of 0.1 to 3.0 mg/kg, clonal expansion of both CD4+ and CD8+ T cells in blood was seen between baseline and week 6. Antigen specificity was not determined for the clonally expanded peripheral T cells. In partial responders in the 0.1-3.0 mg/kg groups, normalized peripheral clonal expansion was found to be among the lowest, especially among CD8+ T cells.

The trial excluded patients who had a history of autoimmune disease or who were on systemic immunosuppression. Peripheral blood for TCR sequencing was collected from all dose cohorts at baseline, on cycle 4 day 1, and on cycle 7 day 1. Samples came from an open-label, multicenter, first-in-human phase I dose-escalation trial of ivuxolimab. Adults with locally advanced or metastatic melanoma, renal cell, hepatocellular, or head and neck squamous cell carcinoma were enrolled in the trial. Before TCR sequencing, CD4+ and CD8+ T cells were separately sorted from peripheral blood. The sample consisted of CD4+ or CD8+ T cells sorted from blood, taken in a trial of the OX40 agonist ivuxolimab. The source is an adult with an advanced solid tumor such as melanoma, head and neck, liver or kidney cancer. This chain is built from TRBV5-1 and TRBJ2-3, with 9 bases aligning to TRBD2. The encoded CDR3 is CASSANSGSADTQYF. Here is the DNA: TGCGCCAGCAGCGCAAATAGCGGGAGCGCAGATACGCAGTATTTT.